This note documents a single TCR beta chain sequence. Antigen: not known. At collection, donors were nominally healthy, but unrecorded immune exposures were probable. These data belong to a study of cytomegalovirus exposure and HLA in healthy donors. The CDR3 has 13 amino acids. Germline loops: CDR1 LNHDA, CDR2 SQIVND (reference sequence). Trimming cost V 7 bases and J 4 bases, with 13 bases left between them. General study points: Several of the most significant clusters appeared linked to common viral pathogens, based on a later analysis. DRB1 had the most TCR associations and HLA-C the fewest, a later analysis found, with rates varying by HLA locus. More clonal expansion characterized HLA-associated TCR beta chains than equally common others in a later analysis.

PCR used 60 Vbeta primers and 13 Jbeta primers. The repertoire was sequenced with immunoSEQ multiplex PCR; TCRdb's copy has only in-frame clones and lacks some. The sample lists 120,000 to 150,000 clones; 65% to 85% were seen once. Source material: PBMCs. The receptor comes from a male donor in good health and CMV-seronegative. The chain is built from TRBV19 and TRBJ1-1, with D possibly being TRBD1 (6 bases). CDR3 in DNA: TGTGCCAGTACTCAACAGGGTATCACTGAAGCTTTCTTT. It specifies CASTQQGITEAFF.